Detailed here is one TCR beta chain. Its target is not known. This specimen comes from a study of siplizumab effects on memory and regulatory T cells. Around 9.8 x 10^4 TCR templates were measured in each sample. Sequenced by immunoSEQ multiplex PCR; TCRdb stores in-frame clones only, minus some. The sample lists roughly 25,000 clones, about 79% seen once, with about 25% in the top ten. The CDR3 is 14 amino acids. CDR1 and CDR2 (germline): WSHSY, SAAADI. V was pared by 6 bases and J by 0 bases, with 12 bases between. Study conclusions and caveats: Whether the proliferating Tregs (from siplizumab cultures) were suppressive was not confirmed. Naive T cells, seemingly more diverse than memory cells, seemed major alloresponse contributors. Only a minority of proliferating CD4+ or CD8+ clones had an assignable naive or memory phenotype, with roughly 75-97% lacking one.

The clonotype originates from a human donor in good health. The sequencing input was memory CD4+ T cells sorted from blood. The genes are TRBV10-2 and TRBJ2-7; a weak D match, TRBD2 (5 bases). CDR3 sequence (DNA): TGCGCCAGCAGAAAGCGGTCCGACTCCTACGAGCAGTACTTC. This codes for CASRKRSDSYEQYF.